Shown below are 20 T cell receptor beta chains from a single sample sequenced in a study of blood T cells in healthy people across ages. Through a sample-barcoded 5' primer and a J-beta primer mix, a second PCR was run for roughly 6 to 12 cycles. MiXCR, applied by TCRdb to the 5' RACE reads, yields one record per CDR3 protein. The sample shows about 640,000 distinct CDR3 sequences, under 30% of them seen only once. Sequencing input: blood. These receptors were obtained from a woman aged 80 or older in good health.

The chain joins TRBV11-2 to TRBJ1-1; D remains unclear. V was shortened by 0 bases and J by 1 base, with 15 bases between the two germline ends. The CDR3 has 17 amino acids. Per germline, CDR1 SGHAT and CDR2 FQNNGV. DNA of the CDR3: TGTGCCAGCAGCTTAGATCAACGGCCGGGGAAGAACACTGAAGCTTTCTTT. Its protein is CASSLDQRPGKNTEAFF.

This clonotype was recorded many times. The chain links TRBV7-3 to TRBJ2-5; 9 nucleotides agree with TRBD2. This CDR3 region has 15 residues. V lost 3 bases and J lost 1; bases outside the gene matches: 3. CDR1 is SGHTA, CDR2 FQGTGA, per germline. Written as DNA, the CDR3 is TGTGCCAGCAGCTTTAGCGGGGGCTCCCAAGAGACCCAGTACTTC. As protein: CASSFSGGSQETQYF.

Concerning this clonotype: A much bigger clone sits one base away, suggesting this may be a read error. The chain employs TRBV12-3 or TRBV12-4 and TRBJ2-1; no reliable D call. The CDR3 is made up of 14 amino acids. The germline V and J ends were trimmed by 5 bases and 3 bases, with 11 bases remaining between them. As DNA, the CDR3 is TGTGCCAGCAGTGTGGATTCGATCTACAATGAGCAGTTCTTC. Protein sequence: CASSVDSIYNEQFF.

V and J are TRBV19 and TRBJ1-1, with 9 bases fitting TRBD1. Per the germline V gene, CDR1 is LNHDA and CDR2 is SQIVND (reference sequence). Trimming cost V 7 bases and J 6 bases; bases outside gene matches: 9. The CDR3 extends over 14 amino acids. The DNA for the CDR3 is TGTGCCAGTACTCCACAGGGGGCCAGGGCTGAAGCTTTCTTT. As protein: CASTPQGARAEAFF.

This clonotype has more than one count but fewer than ten. The chain links TRBV20-1 to TRBJ2-5; 8 bases align to TRBD2. CDR3 size: 15 residues. The germline V gene encodes CDR1 DFQATT and CDR2 SNEGSKA (reference sequence). Losses at the gene ends were 2 bases for V and 11 bases for J; bases not matched to a gene: 16. The CDR3 nucleotides read TGCAGTGCTAGAAAGGGGACTAGTAGGATCAATGAGCAGTACTTC. Protein: CSARKGTSRINEQYF.

This clonotype was counted only a few times. The rearrangement links TRBV29-1 to TRBJ2-2; 7 positions agree with TRBD1. Looked up from germline, CDR1 is SQVTM and CDR2 is ANQGSEA. The ends lost 7 bases at V and 1 base at J; junction bases unmatched: 12. This CDR3 spans 16 amino acids. The CDR3 nucleotides read TGCAGCGCAAAAGGACTCAGGGGGAGGAACACCGGGGAGCTGTTTTTT. Its translation: CSAKGLRGRNTGELFF.

In the case of this clonotype: With a much larger clone just one base away, this may be a read error. The J gene is TRBJ2-1, the V gene TRBV6-1, with TRBD2 as a possible D gene (7 bases). The CDR3 has 15 amino acids. CDR1 MNHNS and CDR2 SASEGT come from the germline V gene. The DNA for the CDR3 is TGTCCCAGCAGTGAAGGGGGGGGGTCCTACAATGAGCAGTTCTTC. Translated, it gives CPSSEGGGSYNEQFF.

This clonotype came up many times. The rearrangement uses TRBV27 and TRBJ2-3; 9 bases fit TRBD2. The ends lost 0 bases at V and 6 bases at J; junction bases unmatched: 4. The CDR3 has 15 residues. Germline V gives CDR1 MNHEY, CDR2 SMNVEV (reference sequence). The CDR3 DNA reads TGTGCCAGCAGTTTATCGTCACTAGCGGGCGATACGCAGTATTTT. Translating it yields CASSLSSLAGDTQYF.

This clonotype has a count of ten or more. This chain joins TRBV5-6 and TRBJ2-5; D perhaps matches TRBD2 (6 bases). Trimming shortened V by 0 bases and J by 0 bases, and 12 bases separated the two germline ends. Germline V CDR1 and CDR2: SGHDT, YYEEEE. CDR3 length: 16 amino acids. The CDR3 sequence is CASSLDGGFNQETQYF. As DNA, the CDR3 is TGTGCCAGCAGCTTGGATGGGGGGTTTAACCAAGAGACCCAGTACTTC.

This chain uses TRBV7-7 with TRBJ2-5; 10 bases agree with TRBD2. Germline V lookup: CDR1 SSHAT, CDR2 FNYEAQ (reference sequence). This CDR3 is built from 15 residues. V shed 3 bases, J shed 4 bases, and the junction held 5 bases outside the gene matches. Written as DNA, the CDR3 is TGTGCCAGCAGCTTTACTAGCGGGGCCACAGAGACCCAGTACTTC. Translated: CASSFTSGATETQYF. Looking up the rest from reference TRBV7-7 and TRBJ2-5 gives the full variable domain: GAGVSQSPRYKVTKRGQDVTLRCDPISSHATLYWYQQALGQGPEFLTYFNYEAQPDKSGLPSDRFSAERPEGSISTLTIQRTEQRDSAMYRCASSFTSGATETQYFGPGTRLLVL.

Comments on this clonotype: A much bigger clone sits one base away, suggesting this may be a read error. The rearrangement uses TRBV2 and TRBJ2-6, with D perhaps assigned TRBD1 or TRBD2 (5 bases each). The CDR3 extends over 16 amino acids. The germline CDR1 and CDR2 sequences are SNHLY and FYNNEI. The V gene lost 6 bases and the J gene lost 3 bases, with 15 bases spanning the gap. The CDR3 spells CASSRDATFGANVLTF. CDR3 coding DNA: TGTGCCAGCAGCCGGGACGCGACCTTTGGGGCCAACGTCCTGACTTTC.

Ten or more counts support this clonotype. V and J are TRBV5-5 and TRBJ1-1; 7 bases are a match to TRBD1. The length of the CDR3 is 14 residues. The ends lost 3 bases at V and 6 bases at J; junction bases unmatched: 8. Germline V gene lookup returns CDR1 SGHKS and CDR2 YYEKEE (reference sequence). DNA for the CDR3: TGTGCCAGCAGCTCAGAACAGGGGCCAGCTGAAGCTTTCTTT. Translating it yields CASSSEQGPAEAFF.

The sample holds many counts of this clonotype. The chain is built from TRBV20-1 and TRBJ2-3, with 14 bases aligning to TRBD2. The V gene's germline CDR1 is DFQATT and CDR2 SNEGSKA (reference sequence). The CDR3 has 19 residues. V lost 1 base, J lost 0 bases, and 9 bases stayed unmatched. CDR3 nucleotide sequence: TGCAGTGCTAGAGGAGGACTAGCGGGGGGACTCGCTAGCACAGATACGCAGTATTTT. Translation gives CSARGGLAGGLASTDTQYF.

On this clonotype: This may be a read error, as it is one base from a much larger clone. The V and J genes are TRBV20-1 and TRBJ2-7, with unresolved D. Trimming took 5 bases from V and 2 from J, leaving 13 bases between them. Germline values: CDR1 DFQATT, CDR2 SNEGSKA (reference sequence). CDR3 length: 13 amino acids. The CDR3 region is CSAPTGRPYEQYF. In nucleotides, the CDR3 is TGCAGTGCTCCTACGGGCCGCCCCTACGAGCAGTACTTC.

As regards this clonotype: A much larger clone sits a single nucleotide away, making a read error possible. This chain connects TRBV5-1 to TRBJ2-5, with 9 positions matching TRBD1. V lost 3 bases to trimming and J lost 11 bases; unmatched junction nucleotides: 14. The CDR3 runs 15 residues. The germline V gene encodes CDR1 SGHRS and CDR2 YFSETQ. CDR3 nucleotide sequence: TGCGCCAGCAGCTGGGGACAGGGAATTTCGGGTGAGCAGTACTTC. Its protein product is CASSWGQGISGEQYF.

This rearrangement joins TRBV28 to TRBJ1-1; tentatively, D is TRBD1 (5 bases). Germline lookup yields CDR1 MDHEN and CDR2 SYDVKM. The CDR3 spans 13 residues. With 4 bases removed from V and 7 bases from J, the gap between germline ends came to 13 bases. CDR3 loop: CASSYQGAVEAFF. Here the CDR3 DNA reads TGTGCCAGCAGTTATCAGGGCGCGGTTGAAGCTTTCTTT.

This rearrangement joins TRBV6-5 to TRBJ2-7; possibly TRBD2 for D (6 bases). Germline V gene lookup returns CDR1 MNHEY and CDR2 SVGAGI. V lost 7 bases to trimming and J lost 7 bases, with 14 bases between them. The CDR3 is made up of 12 amino acids. CDR3 DNA sequence: TGTGCCAGCAAGGCGGGGTCAAGTGAGCAGTACTTC. Its translation: CASKAGSSEQYF.

The chain joins TRBV30 to TRBJ2-5; 13 bases map to TRBD2. Trimming removed 0 bases from V and 7 bases from J; junction bases left unmatched: 8. Germline V gene sequence: CDR1 GTSNPN, CDR2 SVGIG (reference sequence). This CDR3 region has 16 residues. The CDR3 region has the DNA TGTGCCTGGAGTGTACTAACTAGCGGGGGGGGAGGGACCCAGTACTTC. It encodes CAWSVLTSGGGGTQYF.

This clonotype occurred a few times. Just one base apart from a much larger clone, this may be a read error. This chain uses TRBV20-1 with TRBJ2-7, with unresolved D. This CDR3 is 13 amino acids long. Germline V gene data show CDR1 as DFQATT and CDR2 as SNEGSKA (reference sequence). Trimming shortened V by 3 bases and J by 2 bases, and 11 bases separated the two germline ends. In DNA form, the CDR3 reads TGCAGTGCTAGGCGGCGGTGGGCCTACGAGCAGTACTTC. Residues: CSARRRWAYEQYF.

In the case of this clonotype: Just one base apart from a much larger clone, this may be a read error. This rearrangement joins TRBV15 to TRBJ2-7; TRBD2 matches at 9 bases. CDR3 length: 17 amino acids. Germline CDR1 LNHNV, CDR2 YYDKDF (reference sequence). The CDR3 is CVTSSLNPGLALYEQYF. The CDR3 region has the DNA TGTGTCACCAGCAGCTTAAATCCGGGACTAGCCCTTTACGAGCAGTACTTC.